The subject of this entry is one TCR beta chain. Its antigen is undetermined. These data originate in a study of shared clonotypes between healthy human individuals. Study details: Each donor's CD8 memory used one plate, CD8 naive two, each CD4 subset three. General study findings and limits: Across a handful of donors, naive CD4 shared roughly 5.2%, naive CD8 around 4%, memory CD4 roughly 2.2%, memory CD8 0.4% to 0.5%.

V dropped 0 bases and J dropped 0 bases, with 3 bases sitting between them. The CDR3 totals 14 residues. Looked up from germline, CDR1 is SGHDT and CDR2 is YYEEEE. In the sorted-subset replicate PCRs, around 200 ng DNA, tens of thousands of T cell genomes, was used. TCRdb's copy holds only in-frame clones and misses some; the assay was immunoSEQ multiplex PCR. The table shows about 600,000 clones, with 98% occurring only once. The naive CD8 subset, CD45RO-negative cells positively selected for CCR7, excluded terminally differentiated effector memory CD45RA+ cells. The V and J genes are TRBV5-6 and TRBJ2-2; D unclear. Sequenced material: naive CD8+ T cells sorted from blood. The sequence derives from a man aged 30 to 39 in good health. The CDR3 reads CASSLGPNTGELFF. Here the CDR3 DNA reads TGTGCCAGCAGCTTGGGTCCGAACACCGGGGAGCTGTTTTTT. The whole variable domain, filled in from reference TRBV5-6 and TRBJ2-2, reads DAGVTQSPTHLIKTRGQQVTLRCSPKSGHDTVSWYQQALGQGPQFIFQYYEEEERQRGNFPDRFSGHQFPNYSSELNVNALLLGDSALYLCASSLGPNTGELFFGEGSRLTVL.